Presented here are 31 T cell receptor beta chains from one specimen sequenced in a study of vaccination and CD4 T cells after COVID-19. Sequence data for DNA of cultured CD4+ T cells were generated by the Oncomine TCR Beta short-read assay. TCRdb re-called the PCR reads through MiXCR, storing one row per CDR3 protein. The table records around 26,000 distinct CDR3 sequences, roughly 67% of them present only once. The sample's treatment: roughly ten-day PBMC culture with coronavirus spike peptide pools or control peptides (ViraFEST assay). These receptors have no identified antigens. The sample consisted of CD4+ T cells from blood, cultured in vitro, taken after SARS-CoV-2 vaccination. The receptors were sampled from a human donor who received a COVID-19 vaccine.

The V gene is TRBV7-6, the J gene TRBJ2-7, with TRBD1 matching 11 bases. Germline V lookup: CDR1 SGHVS, CDR2 FNYEAQ. V was clipped by 4 bases and J by 4 bases; unmatched bases: 6. The CDR3 has 15 amino acids. The DNA of the CDR3 is TGTGCCAGCAGCTCAGGACAGGGGGCTGAATACGAGCAGTACTTC. Translation gives CASSSGQGAEYEQYF.

The genes are TRBV19 and TRBJ2-5; TRBD1 might be the D (6 bases). Trimming shortened V by 2 bases and J by 3 bases, and 10 bases separated the two germline ends. CDR1 is LNHDA and CDR2 is SQIVND in the germline V gene (reference sequence). The CDR3 is 14 amino acids. The CDR3 region has the DNA TGTGCCAGTAGTATAACAGGGAACGAAGAGACCCAGTACTTC. Amino acid sequence: CASSITGNEETQYF.

DNA for the CDR3: TGTGCCAGCAGTTTGAATGAAAAACTGTTTTTT. It translates to CASSLNEKLFF. The V gene is TRBV6-5, the J gene TRBJ1-4; D call uncertain. Germline-derived CDR1 and CDR2 are MNHEY and SVGAGI. CDR3 length: 11 residues. The V end lost 4 bases, the J end lost 5 bases, and 2 bases lay between the germline ends.

The rearrangement uses TRBV5-1 and TRBJ1-1; the D gene is possibly TRBD1 (5 bases). The CDR3 length is 16 residues. In germline, CDR1 is SGHRS, CDR2 YFSETQ. V was pared by 4 bases and J by 1 base, with 17 bases between. In DNA form, the CDR3 reads TGCGCCAGCAGCATCGAGGCAGGGCGGTCGAACACTGAAGCTTTCTTT. This sequence encodes CASSIEAGRSNTEAFF.

V is TRBV2 and J is TRBJ2-3; TRBD1 aligns across 8 bases. With V trimmed by 11 bases and J by 4 bases, 11 bases remained unmatched. Germline values: CDR1 SNHLY, CDR2 FYNNEI. The CDR3 runs 14 residues. The CDR3 region has the DNA TGTGCCCGACAGGACAGGGAAGGGGCAGATACGCAGTATTTT. This encodes CARQDREGADTQYF.

The chain links TRBV6-1 to TRBJ2-3, with D possibly matching TRBD1 (6 bases). CDR3 length equals 14 residues. V was cut by 2 bases and J by 2 bases, with 8 bases left in between. The germline V gene has CDR1 MNHNS and CDR2 SASEGT. This chain's CDR3 is CASSEQGTTDTQYF. The CDR3 region has the DNA TGTGCCAGCAGTGAACAGGGGACCACAGATACGCAGTATTTT.

This clonotype turned up a few times. This chain joins TRBV19 and TRBJ1-5; a weak D match, TRBD1 (5 bases). Trimming removed 8 bases at V and 12 bases at J, with 11 bases between. The CDR3 length is 10 residues. Germline CDR1 reads LNHDA; CDR2 reads SQIVND (reference sequence). The CDR3 sequence is CASGARRQHF. DNA for the CDR3: TGTGCCAGTGGGGCGCGTCGCCAGCATTTT.

V usage is TRBV6-1 and J usage is TRBJ2-1, with a tentative D call TRBD2 (6 bases). Germline V lookup: CDR1 MNHNS, CDR2 SASEGT. This CDR3 spans 16 amino acids. V lost 4 bases, J lost 2 bases, and 15 bases lay in between. The CDR3 protein is CASSVHRDLPYNEQFF. CDR3 nucleotide sequence: TGTGCCAGCAGTGTTCACCGGGACTTACCCTACAATGAGCAGTTCTTC.

The V call is TRBV7-2, the J call TRBJ2-7; 8 bases are shared with TRBD2. Losses at the gene ends were 1 base for V and 0 bases for J; bases not matched to a gene: 2. Germline loops: CDR1 SGHTA, CDR2 FQGNSA. The length of the CDR3 is 15 residues. CDR3 nucleotides: TGTGCCAGCAGCTTAGATACTAGCGGCTCCTACGAGCAGTACTTC. Its protein is CASSLDTSGSYEQYF.

V is TRBV7-2 and J is TRBJ1-2; D remains ambiguous. The CDR3 sequence is 15 residues long. Germline assignment: CDR1 SGHTA and CDR2 FQGNSA. Trimming shortened V by 1 base and J by 2 bases, and 11 bases separated the two germline ends. DNA of the CDR3: TGTGCCAGCAGCTTAGGCCCCCCCGGGAACTATGGCTACACCTTC. It is translated as CASSLGPPGNYGYTF. Full variable domain (missing parts from reference TRBV7-2 and TRBJ1-2): GAGVSQSPSNKVTEKGKDVELRCDPISGHTALYWYRQSLGQGLEFLIYFQGNSAPDKSGLPSDRFSAERTGGSVSTLTIQRTQQEDSAVYLCASSLGPPGNYGYTFGSGTRLTVV.

The rearrangement links TRBV20-1 to TRBJ1-1; TRBD1 agrees at 8 bases. This CDR3 is built from 13 residues. CDR1 and CDR2 (germline): DFQATT, SNEGSKA (reference sequence). This chain's CDR3 is CSHTGTGNTEAFF. The CDR3 DNA reads TGCAGCCACACGGGGACAGGGAACACTGAAGCTTTCTTT.

The genes are TRBV7-9 and TRBJ1-1; D call uncertain. The ends were cut back, 1 base at V and 1 base at J, with 10 bases in the middle. The CDR3 covers 15 residues. Germline V gene sequence: CDR1 SEHNR, CDR2 FQNEAQ (reference sequence). The CDR3 DNA sequence: TGTGCCAGCAGCTTAGAAGGGCTGACGAACACTGAAGCTTTCTTT. Its translation: CASSLEGLTNTEAFF.

The CDR3 is CASSLLTSGGAVQYF. Written as DNA, the CDR3 is TGTGCCAGCAGCTTATTAACCAGCGGGGGGGCGGTTCAGTACTTC. This rearrangement joins TRBV7-2 to TRBJ2-4; TRBD2 matches at 10 bases. Per germline, CDR1 SGHTA and CDR2 FQGNSA. The length of the CDR3 is 15 residues. Trimming at V came to 2 bases and at J to 11 bases, leaving 9 bases not matched to a gene.

This sequence joins TRBV7-9 and TRBJ1-1, with TRBD1 as a possible D gene (6 bases). Germline V gene lookup returns CDR1 SEHNR and CDR2 FQNEAQ (reference sequence). This CDR3 has 14 residues. V was cut by 6 bases and J by 4 bases, with 15 bases left in between. The CDR3 DNA is TGTGCCAGCAGGGAGGGGGATTTGGGCACTGAAGCTTTCTTT. This encodes CASREGDLGTEAFF.

The V call is TRBV20-1, the J call TRBJ2-2; 7 bases are shared with TRBD2. This CDR3 spans 15 amino acids. Germline V gene data show CDR1 as DFQATT and CDR2 as SNEGSKA (reference sequence). After removal of 6 bases from V and 5 bases from J, the junction contained 12 bases not matched to a gene. The CDR3 here is CSALMGGDATGELFF. The CDR3 DNA reads as TGCAGTGCCTTAATGGGGGGGGACGCAACCGGGGAGCTGTTTTTT.

This chain connects TRBV7-8 to TRBJ2-6; D not resolved. In germline, CDR1 is SGHVS, CDR2 FQNEAQ. Trimming stripped 8 bases from V and 2 bases from J, with 10 bases between. There are 14 residues in the CDR3. The chain's CDR3 is CASGPRTGANVLTF. In DNA form, the CDR3 reads TGTGCCAGCGGCCCCAGAACTGGGGCCAACGTCCTGACTTTC.

The rearrangement uses TRBV30 and TRBJ1-6; D may be TRBD1 (6 bases). CDR1 is GTSNPN and CDR2 is SVGIG in the germline V gene (reference sequence). CDR3 length: 14 residues. Deletions cut 2 bases from V and 7 bases from J, with 12 bases between. CDR3 protein: CAWSLDRLNSPLHF. The CDR3 nucleotides are TGTGCCTGGAGTCTCGACAGGCTCAATTCACCCCTCCACTTT.

The chain couples TRBV20-1 to TRBJ2-5; D might be TRBD1 (5 bases). Germline V gene sequence: CDR1 DFQATT, CDR2 SNEGSKA (reference sequence). The CDR3 has 15 residues. The V and J ends lost 0 bases and 5 bases respectively, with 16 bases between them. CDR3 DNA sequence: TGCAGTGCTAGAGATTTGACGCAAGGGGCTGAGACCCAGTACTTC. This encodes CSARDLTQGAETQYF.

This clonotype was observed a few times. CDR3 region: CASSLARVVGYGYTF. CDR3 in DNA: TGTGCCAGCAGCTTAGCCAGGGTCGTAGGCTATGGCTACACCTTC. The chain employs TRBV7-8 and TRBJ1-2, with D perhaps TRBD1 (5 bases). The CDR3 is 15 residues long. V shed 0 bases and J shed 4 bases, with 12 bases lying between them. Per the germline V gene, CDR1 is SGHVS and CDR2 is FQNEAQ.

The chain carries TRBV25-1 and TRBJ2-5; 8 bases agree with TRBD2. V dropped 2 bases and J dropped 4; count of bases not matched to a gene: 6. This CDR3 is 15 amino acids long. Germline lookup yields CDR1 MGHDK and CDR2 SYGVNS. CDR3 DNA: TGTGCCAGCAGTGAAGGTAGTAGCGGGGCAGAGACCCAGTACTTC. It is translated as CASSEGSSGAETQYF.

V is TRBV7-8 and J is TRBJ1-1; D is perhaps TRBD1 (5 bases). Trimming stripped 7 bases from V and 2 bases from J, with 14 bases between. CDR1 is SGHVS and CDR2 is FQNEAQ in the germline V gene. This CDR3 is 14 amino acids long. CDR3 bases: TGTGCCAGCAAGTCACGGGGGTCCAACACTGAAGCTTTCTTT. As protein: CASKSRGSNTEAFF.

The chain combines TRBV2 with TRBJ1-1; TRBD1 aligns across 8 bases. After removal of 2 bases from V and 11 bases from J, the junction contained 7 bases not matched to a gene. The CDR3 contains 13 residues. The germline V gene encodes CDR1 SNHLY and CDR2 FYNNEI. For the CDR3, the DNA is TGTGCCAGCAGTGAAAGCAGGGGGCTCACGGCTTTCTTT. Amino acid sequence: CASSESRGLTAFF.

This clonotype was picked up a small number of times. The V gene is TRBV2, the J gene TRBJ1-2; no definite D call. The ends were cut back, 8 bases at V and 4 bases at J, with 8 bases in the middle. The CDR3 consists of 11 residues. The germline gives CDR1 SNHLY, CDR2 FYNNEI. CDR3 DNA sequence: TGTGCCAGCCGGGAATTCTATGGCTACACCTTC. It yields the protein CASREFYGYTF.

The genes are TRBV12-3 or TRBV12-4 and TRBJ1-3; no clear D gene. Trimming shortened V by 5 bases and J by 4 bases, and 12 bases separated the two germline ends. This CDR3 is built from 14 residues. The DNA of the CDR3 is TGTGCCAGCAGTCCTACTGATTGGGGAAACACCATATATTTT. Protein: CASSPTDWGNTIYF.

This clonotype came up a few times. The rearrangement joins TRBV27 to TRBJ1-6, with 8 bases lining up with TRBD1. The CDR3 sequence is 15 residues long. CDR1 is MNHEY, CDR2 SMNVEV, per germline (reference sequence). The J segment lost 5 bases and the V segment lost 2 bases, leaving 2 bases of the junction unmatched. The CDR3 nucleotides read TGTGCCAGCAGTTTACTGGGACAGGATAATTCACCCCTCCACTTT. The encoded protein is CASSLLGQDNSPLHF.

The V call is TRBV7-8, the J call TRBJ1-1; the match to TRBD1 covers 7 bases. Germline CDR1 is SGHVS and CDR2 is FQNEAQ. The CDR3 is 15 residues long. The trim removed 4 bases at V and 0 bases at J, leaving 5 bases unmatched. CDR3 coding DNA: TGTGCCAGCAGCTCGACAGGGCTCTTGAACACTGAAGCTTTCTTT. Protein sequence: CASSSTGLLNTEAFF.

The V call is TRBV23-1, the J call TRBJ1-1; tentatively, D is TRBD1 (5 bases). TRBV23-1 is an ORF for which the function is uncertain. V lost 4 bases and J 6 bases, leaving 21 bases between the germline ends. This CDR3 is 16 amino acids long. The CDR3 nucleotides read TGCGCCAGCAGTCGGCACCGTCTCGGGGCGGGACCTGAAGCTTTCTTT. Protein sequence: CASSRHRLGAGPEAFF.

The chain employs TRBV7-8 and TRBJ1-5; 7 nucleotides align to TRBD1. Trimming removed 2 bases from V and 5 bases from J; junction bases left unmatched: 0. The CDR3 runs to 13 residues. Germline-derived CDR1 and CDR2 are SGHVS and FQNEAQ. The CDR3 loop is CASSLTGDQPQHF. CDR3 nucleotide sequence: TGTGCCAGCAGCTTAACAGGGGATCAGCCCCAGCATTTT.

V and J are TRBV12-3 or TRBV12-4 and TRBJ2-6, with 8 positions matching TRBD1. This CDR3 has 21 residues. Trimming cost V 2 bases and J 2 bases; bases outside gene matches: 17. CDR3 DNA: TGTGCCAGCAGTTTAAAGCCCCTGGACAGGGTGAGACTAACTGGGGCCAACGTCCTGACTTTC. Its translation is CASSLKPLDRVRLTGANVLTF.

The chain couples TRBV7-6 to TRBJ2-2, with D perhaps matching TRBD1 (5 bases). V was pared by 2 bases and J by 3 bases, with 7 bases between. Germline assignment: CDR1 SGHVS and CDR2 FNYEAQ. This CDR3 has 14 amino acids. For the CDR3, the DNA is TGTGCCAGCAGCTTACCAGGGTACACCGGGGAGCTGTTTTTT. Amino acids: CASSLPGYTGELFF.

CDR3 in amino acids: CASSLSRGGFAETQYF. The CDR3 DNA sequence: TGTGCCAGCAGCTTATCGCGGGGGGGTTTCGCAGAGACCCAGTACTTC. V gene TRBV11-2 combines with J gene TRBJ2-5; 9 bases line up with TRBD2. This CDR3 contains 16 residues. Germline CDR1 reads SGHAT; CDR2 reads FQNNGV. V trimming: 2 bases; J trimming: 4 bases; junction bases outside the gene matches: 8.